This T cell receptor beta chain was captured in a study of blood T cell repertoires in COVID-19. Overall study: Sites across the United States, Italy and Spain contributed samples from acute and convalescent COVID-19. PBMCs, B-cell-depleted T cells, or T cells were the source of the cDNA or gDNA that made up the material.

Seattle patients were enrolled while actively infected and followed longitudinally. V lost 5 bases and J lost 7; bases outside the gene matches: 10. Germline-derived CDR1 and CDR2 are MNHEY and SVGEGT. The CDR3 has 15 amino acids. In the original processing: Amplification of reference gene primers provided the estimated nucleated cell counts. Profiling relied on immunoSEQ multiplex PCR, and the TCRdb table lists in-frame clones only, not all of them. V and J calls and clone size follow that table, whereas D and trimming were derived from the DNA. The sample comprises 250,000 or so clones, about 87% of which are singletons, and over 5% rests with the top ten.

The receptor was derived from a woman aged 60 to 75 with COVID-19, enrolled during active disease. This chain links TRBV6-2 or TRBV6-3 with TRBJ2-5; 10 bases are shared with TRBD1. The specimen was peripheral blood. CDR3 region: CASSPLTGGAGTQYF. Here the CDR3 DNA reads TGTGCCAGCAGTCCACTGACAGGGGGCGCCGGGACCCAGTACTTC.